This T cell receptor (beta chain) appears in the sequencing data of a study of T cell repertoires in cytomegalovirus infection. Study information: Both recently identified HLA-C-restricted and well-studied HLA-B-restricted CMV epitopes were used in the study. It can be stated that public TCR beta signatures indicated CMV infection as well as a matching HLA type.

Study outcomes and limitations: Carriers of CMV plus the relevant HLA were identified by cumulative public TCR beta family frequency. The ex vivo response was dominated by HLA-C-restricted CMV-specific TCR beta clonotypes.

TCRdb passed the reads through MiXCR, listing each CDR3 protein once. In the table there are about 270,000 distinct CDR3 sequences, roughly a fifth of which are singletons. The sample holds many counts of this clonotype. The antigen is unknown. The germline gives CDR1 SGHTA, CDR2 FQGTGA. The CDR3 contains 14 residues. Trimming left V 1 base short and J 3 bases short, with 7 bases between. The rearrangement links TRBV7-3 to TRBJ2-1, with unresolved D. The sequence derives from a human donor in good health (CMV status not recorded). Some clones in this sample may be carry-over from other donors' samples. The specimen comprised cultured PBMCs, sampled from culture after CMV antigen stimulation. Here the CDR3 DNA reads TGTGCCAGCAGCTTAAACAACGTCTACAATGAGCAGTTCTTC. This codes for CASSLNNVYNEQFF. The complete variable domain, with remaining parts taken from reference TRBV7-3 and TRBJ2-1, reads GAGVSQTPSNKVTEKGKYVELRCDPISGHTALYWYRQSLGQGPEFLIYFQGTGAADDSGLPNDRFFAVRPEGSVSTLKIQRTERGDSAVYLCASSLNNVYNEQFFGPGTRLTVL.